In this sample, the clone carrying this T cell receptor beta chain turned up once. What it recognizes is unknown. This sample stems from a study of OX40 agonist ivuxolimab in advanced cancers. Study findings and constraints: Several nonresponders also turned out to have low normalized T-cell clonal expansion.

CDR3 length equals 14 residues. V gave up 0 bases and J gave up 3 bases, with 8 bases separating them. Germline values: CDR1 SGHKS, CDR2 YYEKEE (reference sequence). The data were produced by immunoSEQ multiplex PCR, yet TCRdb's version contains in-frame clones alone and is incomplete. The profile covers 70,000 to 80,000 clones, with more than 75% appearing a single time and 15% to 20% taken by the ten largest. Sample: CD4+ or CD8+ T cells sorted from blood, taken in a trial of the OX40 agonist ivuxolimab. The chain carries TRBV5-5 and TRBJ2-3; the D gene is possibly TRBD2 (6 bases). The sequence was obtained from an adult with an advanced solid tumor such as melanoma, head and neck, liver or kidney cancer. The CDR3 is CASSLDGSTDTQYF. CDR3 nucleotides: TGTGCCAGCAGCTTGGACGGGAGTACAGATACGCAGTATTTT.